This T cell receptor (beta chain) was recorded in a study of a mutant IDH1 vaccine in newly diagnosed glioma. CDR1 is MNHEY, CDR2 SMNVEV, per germline (reference sequence). The CDR3 contains 16 residues. Trimming cost V 4 bases and J 6 bases; bases outside gene matches: 10. As to this clone: The target antigen is unknown.

Generated by immunoSEQ multiplex PCR, the TCRdb table keeps only in-frame clones and is missing some. The data show about 34,000 clones, 75% to 95% seen once. Time point of the sample: week 47, end of study. Vaccine doses each comprised 300 ug of mutant IDH1 20-mer peptide, with topical imiquimod. The material was PBMCs, obtained from a glioma patient whose treatment included an IDH1 peptide vaccine. The TCR was taken from a woman between 35 and 50 years old with glioma. The rearrangement uses TRBV27 and TRBJ2-1, with TRBD2 matching over 9 bases. CDR3 loop: CASSYASGALFNEQFF. The CDR3 nucleotides are TGTGCCAGCAGTTACGCTAGCGGGGCCTTATTCAATGAGCAGTTCTTC.